The clone carrying this T cell receptor beta chain came up a few times. Antigen specificity is unknown. TCRdb called the 5' RACE reads again in MiXCR, with one record for every CDR3 protein. The sample records about 350,000 distinct CDR3 sequences, 13% to 15% being singletons. This record comes from a study of T-cell memory formation after mild COVID-19. General study results and limits: Among contracting clones, CD4+ were mainly CM/EM and CD8+ enriched in EMRA. There was a balanced CD4/CD8 profile in clones contracting day 15 to 85, and later expanders leaned CD4+.

Trimming left V 6 bases short and J 7 bases short, with 18 bases between. The CDR3 covers 15 residues. The clonotype originates from a man aged 18-30 years who had mild COVID-19 (a few samples of this study predate the infection). Cell type and time point are not known. Material for sequencing was PBMCs or a T cell subset sorted from them (not recorded which). V gene TRBV12-3 or TRBV12-4 combines with J gene TRBJ2-2, with TRBD2 as a possible D gene (5 bases). CDR3 sequence reads: CASSHPPGLFGELFF. The CDR3 DNA reads TGTGCCAGCAGCCACCCTCCTGGACTCTTCGGGGAGCTGTTTTTT.